This section outlines one T cell receptor beta chain sequence together with its context. This entry is derived from a study of blood T cell repertoires in COVID-19. Study overall: There were acute and convalescent COVID-19 samples, and they came from the United States, Italy and Spain. PBMCs, B-cell-depleted T cells, or T cells were the source of the cDNA or gDNA that made up the material.

Under the authors' procedure: Reference gene primer amplification yielded estimated nucleated cell counts. The protocol was immunoSEQ multiplex PCR, while the TCRdb copy is restricted to in-frame clones and leaves out a portion. V and J calls and clone size are those listed in that table; D and trimming were worked out from the DNA. The sample consists of roughly 66,000 clones, 91% of them appearing once. The CDR3 length is 14 residues. The V and J genes are TRBV21-1 and TRBJ1-6; the D segment call TRBD1 is taken from the table without a DNA check. TRBV21-1 is termed a pseudogene. Sequencing was carried out using peripheral blood. This TCR came from a human donor with active COVID-19. The donor label of this sample is uncertain. The CDR3: CASSKTDNNSPLHF. Written as DNA, the CDR3 is TGTGCCAGCAGTAAAACAGATAATAATTCACCCCTCCACTTT.